The 24 T cell receptor beta chains presented below share a single source sample, sequenced in a study of T cell responses to AZD1222 COVID-19 vaccine. Sequencing was performed with immunoSEQ multiplex PCR; in TCRdb, only in-frame clones are kept and a portion is missing. The repertoire has roughly 180,000 clones, approximately 87% of them found once; the top ten carry 2.5% to 3%. This specimen was peripheral blood, taken on day 0 of MenACWY control vaccination. The origin of the receptors is an adult in good health.

The rearrangement joins TRBV20-1 to TRBJ2-1; 11 nucleotides align to TRBD2. CDR3 length: 16 amino acids. Germline assignment: CDR1 DFQATT and CDR2 SNEGSKA (reference sequence). V gave up 3 bases and J gave up 4 bases; unmatched junction bases: 8. CDR3 amino acids: CSASKLAGVSYNEQFF. DNA of the CDR3: TGCAGTGCTAGTAAACTAGCGGGAGTGTCTTACAATGAGCAGTTCTTC.

This chain uses TRBV7-6 with TRBJ1-2; the D gene is possibly TRBD1 (5 bases). CDR3 size: 15 residues. V lost 5 bases and J lost 4, with 17 bases in between. Germline V lookup: CDR1 SGHVS, CDR2 FNYEAQ. DNA of the CDR3: TGTGCCAGCAGCCCCAACCGGGTGGGGCGCTATGGCTACACCTTC. Translated, it gives CASSPNRVGRYGYTF.

This clone was found a few times. This rearrangement joins TRBV27 to TRBJ1-2, with a tentative D call TRBD1 (5 bases). CDR3 length equals 16 residues. Germline V gene data show CDR1 as MNHEY and CDR2 as SMNVEV (reference sequence). The ends were cut back, 5 bases at V and 5 bases at J, with 21 bases in the middle. The CDR3 nucleotides are TGTGCCAGCAGTCTTCCATCGGAGGGGCAAGTGTATGGCTACACCTTC. Its translation is CASSLPSEGQVYGYTF.

This clone turned up a few times. The J gene is TRBJ1-1, the V gene TRBV27; no clear D gene. CDR1 and CDR2 from the germline V gene are MNHEY and SMNVEV (reference sequence). V was pared by 4 bases and J by 3 bases, with 12 bases between. The length of the CDR3 is 14 residues. Here the CDR3 reads CASSYGSGYTEAFF. The CDR3 DNA sequence: TGTGCCAGCAGTTATGGGTCGGGATACACTGAAGCTTTCTTT.

This chain links TRBV29-1 with TRBJ2-7, with TRBD1 matching 8 bases. With 4 bases clipped from V and 2 bases from J, the junction kept 7 bases outside the gene matches. Looked up from germline, CDR1 is SQVTM and CDR2 is ANQGSEA. The CDR3 totals 14 residues. The DNA of the CDR3 is TGCAGCGTTGGAGACAGGGGTAGCCCCTACGAGCAGTACTTC. The encoded protein is CSVGDRGSPYEQYF.

V gene TRBV7-9 combines with J gene TRBJ2-5, with a tentative D call TRBD2 (6 bases). The CDR3 is 13 residues long. CDR1 and CDR2 (germline): SEHNR, FQNEAQ (reference sequence). V was cut by 1 base and J by 7 bases, with 10 bases left in between. The CDR3 DNA reads as TGTGCCAGCAGCTTAGAACTAGCTCGGACCCAGTACTTC. This encodes CASSLELARTQYF.

The rearrangement uses TRBV2 and TRBJ1-1, with D unresolved. V lost 3 bases to trimming and J lost 8 bases, with 13 bases between them. The CDR3 consists of 13 residues. Germline CDR1 SNHLY, CDR2 FYNNEI. The CDR3 sequence: CASSDITEKEAFF. CDR3 in DNA: TGTGCCAGCAGTGACATTACAGAAAAGGAAGCTTTCTTT.

The table lists this clone with a few counts. The chain carries TRBV5-4 and TRBJ2-2, with a tentative D call TRBD2 (6 bases). V lost 4 bases, J lost 7 bases, and 23 bases lay in between. The CDR3 runs 17 residues. Per the germline V gene, CDR1 is SGHNT and CDR2 is YYREEE (reference sequence). The CDR3 sequence: CASSPRFPGVGIGELFF. The CDR3 DNA sequence: TGTGCCAGCAGCCCCCGTTTCCCGGGAGTGGGAATCGGGGAGCTGTTTTTT.

This sequence joins TRBV19 and TRBJ1-1, with TRBD1 matching over 7 bases. Germline-derived CDR1 and CDR2 are LNHDA and SQIVND (reference sequence). Germline trimming cut 7 bases from V and 4 bases from J; bases unmatched to any gene: 12. The CDR3 is 15 residues long. The CDR3 reads CASNRDRLDFTEAFF. In DNA, the CDR3 is TGTGCCAGTAATAGGGACAGATTGGATTTCACTGAAGCTTTCTTT.

The chain carries TRBV10-1 and TRBJ2-5; TRBD2 agrees at 9 bases. This CDR3 has 16 residues. Germline-derived CDR1 and CDR2 are WNHNN and SYGVQD (reference sequence). The V and J ends lost 2 bases and 2 bases, in that order; junction bases with no gene match: 6. The CDR3 reads CASSEVMREGQETQYF. The CDR3 DNA follows: TGCGCCAGCAGTGAGGTAATGCGGGAGGGACAAGAGACCCAGTACTTC.

The J gene is TRBJ1-6, the V gene TRBV7-3, with TRBD1 matching 8 bases. The CDR3 is made up of 14 amino acids. V trimming: 5 bases; J trimming: 11 bases; junction bases outside the gene matches: 8. Germline V CDR1 and CDR2: SGHTA, FQGTGA. As DNA, the CDR3 is TGTGCCAGCAGCACCCACGGACAGGGCACACCCCTCCACTTT. Its protein product is CASSTHGQGTPLHF. Filled out from reference TRBV7-3 and TRBJ1-6, the complete variable domain reads GAGVSQTPSNKVTEKGKYVELRCDPISGHTALYWYRQSLGQGPEFLIYFQGTGAADDSGLPNDRFFAVRPEGSVSTLKIQRTERGDSAVYLCASSTHGQGTPLHFGNGTRLTVT.

The rearrangement joins TRBV29-1 to TRBJ1-1, with D perhaps TRBD1 (6 bases). Per germline, CDR1 SQVTM and CDR2 ANQGSEA. The CDR3 extends over 15 amino acids. V gave up 5 bases and J gave up 1 base, with 17 bases separating them. This CDR3 is CSVLGFSGANTEAFF. CDR3 coding DNA: TGCAGCGTTCTCGGTTTCTCAGGGGCGAACACTGAAGCTTTCTTT.

The rearrangement joins TRBV11-2 to TRBJ2-3; D unresolved. The germline V gene encodes CDR1 SGHAT and CDR2 FQNNGV. Trimming left V 1 base short and J 1 base short, with 12 bases between. The CDR3 sequence is 16 residues long. The DNA for the CDR3 is TGTGCCAGCAGCTTAGGCCTCGACACCCGCACAGATACGCAGTATTTT. Translating gives CASSLGLDTRTDTQYF.

This chain joins TRBV9 and TRBJ1-3, with D possibly TRBD1 on 5 matching bases. V lost 4 bases and J 0 bases, leaving 14 bases between the germline ends. This CDR3 is built from 16 residues. The V gene's germline CDR1 is SGDLS and CDR2 YYNGEE. The CDR3 reads CASSPRDGSSGNTIYF. Written as DNA, the CDR3 is TGTGCCAGCAGCCCCAGGGACGGCTCCTCTGGAAACACCATATATTTT.

CDR3: CASSQGTGVNTEAFF. For the CDR3, the DNA is TGCGCCAGCAGCCAAGGAACAGGGGTGAACACTGAAGCTTTCTTT. The chain uses TRBV4-1 and TRBJ1-1, with 7 bases matching TRBD1. Germline V gene sequence: CDR1 MGHRA, CDR2 YSYEKL. J lost 0 bases, V lost 1 base, and 2 bases had no gene match. CDR3 length: 15 residues.

This clone was observed a handful of times. CDR3 loop: CASSPDPGTGPNEKLFF. CDR3 DNA sequence: TGTGCCAGCTCACCGGATCCCGGGACAGGGCCAAATGAAAAACTGTTTTTT. The chain employs TRBV18 and TRBJ1-4; TRBD1 matches 9 bases. Per germline, CDR1 KGHSH and CDR2 LQKENI. The ends lost 3 bases at V and 5 bases at J; junction bases unmatched: 10. There are 17 residues in the CDR3. The variable domain in full, with the rest retrieved from reference TRBV18 and TRBJ1-4, is NAGVMQNPRHLVRRRGQEARLRCSPMKGHSHVYWYRQLPEEGLKFMVYLQKENIIDESGMPKERFSAEFPKEGPSILRIQQVVRGDSAAYFCASSPDPGTGPNEKLFFGSGTQLSVL.

This sequence joins TRBV27 and TRBJ2-1; D gene uncertain. The CDR3 runs 11 residues. Deletions cut 3 bases from V and 8 bases from J, with 5 bases between. CDR1 and CDR2 from the germline V gene are MNHEY and SMNVEV (reference sequence). This chain's CDR3 is CASSFRDEQFF. The CDR3 coding sequence is TGTGCCAGCAGTTTTAGGGATGAGCAGTTCTTC.

The genes are TRBV5-6 and TRBJ1-6; possible D gene TRBD1, 5 bases. The CDR3 has 15 residues. The germline CDR1 and CDR2 sequences are SGHDT and YYEEEE. Trimming took 4 bases from V and 8 from J, leaving 16 bases between them. The CDR3 spells CASSGANRGYSPLHF. CDR3 sequence (DNA): TGTGCCAGCAGCGGGGCGAATCGGGGATATTCACCCCTCCACTTT.

The chain carries TRBV28 and TRBJ2-1, with 8 nucleotides matching TRBD2. There are 14 residues in the CDR3. Trimming removed 5 bases from V and 4 bases from J; junction bases left unmatched: 4. Germline CDR1 is MDHEN and CDR2 is SYDVKM. The CDR3 DNA is TGTGCCAGCAGTGGTAGCGGGATTTACAATGAGCAGTTCTTC. Translation gives CASSGSGIYNEQFF.

On this clone itself: A much larger clone differs by one base, so this may be a read error. This rearrangement joins TRBV7-8 to TRBJ2-5; no clear D gene. Trimming removed 4 bases from V and 1 base from J, with 1 base in between. This CDR3 is 11 amino acids long. Germline lookup yields CDR1 SGHVS and CDR2 FQNEAQ. CDR3 DNA: TGTGCCAGCAGCTCCCAAGAGACCCAGTACTTC. Residues: CASSSQETQYF.

This chain links TRBV7-3 with TRBJ1-3; weak D call: TRBD1 (5 bases). CDR3 length: 15 residues. From germline, CDR1 is SGHTA and CDR2 FQGTGA. Trimming left V 5 bases short and J 1 base short, with 12 bases between. Here the CDR3 DNA reads TGTGCCAGCAGCGCTTCGGGGGAGTCTGGAAACACCATATATTTT. Amino acids: CASSASGESGNTIYF. Complete variable domain (other parts from reference TRBV7-3 and TRBJ1-3): GAGVSQTPSNKVTEKGKYVELRCDPISGHTALYWYRQSLGQGPEFLIYFQGTGAADDSGLPNDRFFAVRPEGSVSTLKIQRTERGDSAVYLCASSASGESGNTIYFGEGSWLTVV.

This clone was recorded only once. This chain joins TRBV13 and TRBJ1-2, with TRBD1 matching 8 bases. V gave up 5 bases and J gave up 3 bases; unmatched junction bases: 8. This CDR3 has 15 amino acids. In germline, CDR1 is PRHDT, CDR2 FYEKMQ (reference sequence). CDR3 bases: TGTGCCAGCAGCAAGGTTCCGACAGGGGACTATGGCTACACCTTC. Translating gives CASSKVPTGDYGYTF.

This chain links TRBV5-1 with TRBJ2-1; D gene ambiguous. This CDR3 comprises 13 residues. V lost 0 bases to trimming and J lost 9 bases, with 10 bases between them. Germline-derived CDR1 and CDR2 are SGHRS and YFSETQ. CDR3 in amino acids: CASSLGGVFEQFF. CDR3 in DNA: TGCGCCAGCAGCTTGGGTGGGGTTTTTGAGCAGTTCTTC.

The genes are TRBV6-5 and TRBJ1-6, with TRBD1 matching over 8 bases. From germline, CDR1 is MNHEY and CDR2 SVGAGI. The CDR3 is made up of 15 amino acids. V lost 0 bases and J lost 10; bases outside the gene matches: 5. In nucleotides, the CDR3 is TGTGCCAGCAGTTACTCAACAGGGGGTGGATCACCCCTCCACTTT. Translated, it gives CASSYSTGGGSPLHF.